The TCR beta chain under discussion was sequenced for a study of T cell repertoires in cytomegalovirus infection. The wider study: Through public TCR beta signatures, both CMV infection and matching HLA type were indicated. General study results and limits: Across the ex vivo response, the dominant clonotypes were HLA-C-restricted CMV-specific TCR beta clonotypes.

Points on this clonotype: Its cognate antigen is unknown.

MiXCR, applied by TCRdb to the reads, yields one record per CDR3 protein. The sample comprises about 69,000 distinct CDR3 sequences, less than 30% of which are singletons, and just under 60% rests with the top ten. Germline V gene sequence: CDR1 LGHDT, CDR2 YNNKEL (reference sequence). The V segment lost 4 bases and the J segment 8 bases; nucleotides outside the gene matches: 5. The CDR3 is 14 amino acids. The V gene is TRBV3-1, the J gene TRBJ1-2, with 12 bases that match TRBD1. The receptor was derived from a human donor in good health (CMV status not recorded). Some clones in this sample may be carry-over from other donors' samples. The sequencing used CD8+ T cells from cultured PBMCs, collected from culture after CMV antigen stimulation. This chain's CDR3 is CASSPGQGASGYTF. For the CDR3, the DNA is TGTGCCAGCAGCCCGGGACAGGGGGCTTCCGGCTACACCTTC.